This T cell receptor beta chain was sequenced during a study of beta chain features in type 1 diabetes. Turning to this clone: The target antigen is unknown.

Isolated RNA was reverse transcribed in full, so expressed TCRB transcripts were sequenced. Repertoires were generated with immunoSEQ multiplex PCR, while TCRdb's copy carries only in-frame clones and drops some. The sample carries hundreds of thousands of clones, approximately 12% recorded once. The germline gives CDR1 LNHDA, CDR2 SQIVND (reference sequence). The CDR3 loop spans 14 amino acids. V lost 5 bases and J lost 8, with 18 bases in between. Staining for CD45RO/CCR7/CD25/CD127/CD95/CD27 allowed sorting of CD4+ naive, central memory, regulatory and stem cell-like memory cells. Without exception, sorted populations had purity beyond 95%. Findings and caveats of the study: The naive, central memory and Treg TCRB repertoires showed an apparent similarity that was greater among patients than among healthy donors. When Type 1 diabetes patients were examined, their TCRB CDR3s proved moderately but significantly shorter in all four CD4+ subsets.

The genes are TRBV19 and TRBJ1-2, with D perhaps matching TRBD1 (5 bases). This TCR was recovered from a man aged 18 to 30 in good health. The sequenced material came from naive CD4+ T cells from blood. This CDR3 reads CASSALQGAFGYTF. CDR3 coding DNA: TGTGCCAGTAGTGCCCTGCAAGGGGCTTTCGGCTACACCTTC. Complete variable domain (other parts from reference TRBV19 and TRBJ1-2): DGGITQSPKYLFRKEGQNVTLSCEQNLNHDAMYWYRQDPGQGLRLIYYSQIVNDFQKGDIAEGYSVSREKKESFPLTVTSAQKNPTAFYLCASSALQGAFGYTFGSGTRLTVV.